The T cell receptor beta chain described here comes from a study of CD8 T cells in ankylosing spondylitis. The junction had 5 bases not matched to a gene; V was cut back by 4 bases and J by 5 bases. CDR3 length: 17 residues. Germline V gene lookup returns CDR1 LNHNV and CDR2 YYDKDF (reference sequence). MiXCR, run by TCRdb on the 5' RACE reads, gives a single entry per CDR3 protein. The sample consists of a few hundred thousand distinct CDR3 sequences, approximately 10% of them appearing once. The material sequenced was blood, either unsorted or a sorted T cell fraction (not recorded which). This clonotype was sampled from a male donor with ankylosing spondylitis or in good health (not recorded which). This chain joins TRBV15 and TRBJ2-1, with 16 bases fitting TRBD2. CDR3 residues: CATSIEGTSGGDNEQFF. DNA for the CDR3: TGTGCCACCAGCATAGAGGGGACTAGCGGGGGGGACAATGAGCAGTTCTTC.